One sample yielded the 3 T cell receptor beta chains listed below, sequenced in a study of blood T cell repertoires in COVID-19. Measured with immunoSEQ multiplex PCR; TCRdb has only the in-frame clones, and not every one. The repertoire includes about 200,000 clones, 83% of them detected once, and 4.8% sits in the top ten. Sequencing input: PBMCs or T cells enriched from blood (not recorded which). The receptors here all came from a woman between 45 and 65 years old who had been exposed to COVID-19.

The J gene is TRBJ1-3, the V gene TRBV5-1; 9 positions agree with TRBD1. After removal of 4 bases from V and 4 bases from J, the junction contained 6 bases not matched to a gene. CDR1 is SGHRS and CDR2 is YFSETQ in the germline V gene. CDR3 length equals 15 residues. The CDR3 region is CASSRRTGEGNTIYF. DNA of the CDR3: TGCGCCAGCAGCAGGAGGACAGGGGAGGGAAACACCATATATTTT.

CDR3 amino acids: CASSLGPRAEAFF. The CDR3 region has the DNA TGCGCCAGCAGCTTGGGCCCCCGGGCTGAAGCTTTCTTT. The chain joins TRBV5-1 to TRBJ1-1; no definite D call. This CDR3 comprises 13 residues. Germline V gene lookup returns CDR1 SGHRS and CDR2 YFSETQ. V lost 0 bases to trimming and J lost 6 bases, with 9 bases between them. The full variable domain, its missing parts supplied by reference TRBV5-1 and TRBJ1-1, is KAGVTQTPRYLIKTRGQQVTLSCSPISGHRSVSWYQQTPGQGLQFLFEYFSETQRNKGNFPGRFSGRQFSNSRSEMNVSTLELGDSALYLCASSLGPRAEAFFGQGTRLTVV.

This chain connects TRBV5-1 to TRBJ2-1; TRBD2 aligns across 9 bases. V shed 1 base, J shed 6 bases, and the junction held 8 bases outside the gene matches. CDR1 is SGHRS and CDR2 is YFSETQ in the germline V gene. The CDR3 covers 16 residues. CDR3 protein: CASSLRPLAGINEQFF. CDR3 coding DNA: TGCGCCAGCAGCTTGAGGCCTCTAGCGGGGATCAATGAGCAGTTCTTC.